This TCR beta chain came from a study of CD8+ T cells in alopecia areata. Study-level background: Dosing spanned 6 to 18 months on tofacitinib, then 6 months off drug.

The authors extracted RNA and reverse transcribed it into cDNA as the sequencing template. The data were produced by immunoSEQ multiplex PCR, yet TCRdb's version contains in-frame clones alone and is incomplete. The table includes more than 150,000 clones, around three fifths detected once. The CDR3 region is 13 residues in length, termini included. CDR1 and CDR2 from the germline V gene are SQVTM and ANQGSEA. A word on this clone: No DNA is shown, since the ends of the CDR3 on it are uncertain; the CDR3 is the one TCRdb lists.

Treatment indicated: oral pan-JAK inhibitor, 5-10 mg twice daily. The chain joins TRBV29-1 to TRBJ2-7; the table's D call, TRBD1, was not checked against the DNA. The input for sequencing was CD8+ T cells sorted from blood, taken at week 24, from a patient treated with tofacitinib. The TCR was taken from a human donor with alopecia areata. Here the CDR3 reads CSVVGAGAYERYF.